This TCR beta chain was recorded in a study of T cell responses to AZD1222 COVID-19 vaccine. Study outcomes and limitations: Vaccine-associated CD4 TCRs ranged over spike, dominating at 160-218 and 743-854. Spike-specific TCR breadth and depth both grew after two AZD1222 doses. Baseline seropositivity characterized only a handful of AZD1222 recipients. Donor demographics were predominantly white British with a female majority; clonal diversity may be underestimated.

Germline CDR1 is LGHDT and CDR2 is YNNKEL (reference sequence). V gave up 1 base and J gave up 3 bases, with 10 bases separating them. This CDR3 spans 15 amino acids. In the case of this clone: The antigen is undetermined.

Profiling relied on immunoSEQ multiplex PCR, and the TCRdb table lists in-frame clones only, not all of them. Here the sample spans about 140,000 clones, about 90% being singletons. The clonotype comes from an adult who received the AZD1222 COVID-19 vaccine. The chain is built from TRBV3-1 (or the pseudogene TRBV3-2) and TRBJ1-5; a possible D gene is TRBD1 (6 bases). The source was peripheral blood, collected 28 days after the second AZD1222 dose. The CDR3 spells CASSQGAGANQPQHF. In DNA form, the CDR3 reads TGTGCCAGCAGCCAAGGGGCAGGGGCCAATCAGCCCCAGCATTTT.